The rows below give T cell receptor beta chains drawn from one sample of a study of blood T cells in healthy people across ages. TCRdb re-derived calls from the 5' RACE reads in MiXCR, one entry per CDR3 protein. This table has hundreds of thousands of distinct CDR3 sequences, more than 50% appearing once. What was sequenced was blood. The receptors stem from a man between 40 and 49 years old in good health. The CDR3 runs from the conserved cysteine through the conserved F or W. The D gene is left open where the match is weak. A row's size may be missing; if present it is once, few, many or a size class.

j_call: TRBJ1-5
d_call: .
clone_size: few
v_call: TRBV29-1
cdr3_nt: TGCAGCGTTGGGTCAGAAAATCAGCCCCAGCATTTT
cdr3_aa: CSVGSENQPQHF

j_call: TRBJ2-6
d_call: .
clone_size: .
v_call: TRBV4-3
cdr3_nt: TGCGCCAGCAGCCAATACAGGTCTGGGGCCAACGTCCTGACTTTC
cdr3_aa: CASSQYRSGANVLTF

j_call: TRBJ2-3
d_call: .
clone_size: .
v_call: TRBV20-1
cdr3_nt: TGCAGTGCTAGAGCCCTAGGGCGGGGAAGCCTAGATACGCAGTATTTT
cdr3_aa: CSARALGRGSLDTQYF

j_call: TRBJ1-1
d_call: .
clone_size: .
v_call: TRBV20-1
cdr3_nt: TGCAGTGCCCCCCGTTTCCAGAGCGGCACTGAAGCTTTCTTT
cdr3_aa: CSAPRFQSGTEAFF

j_call: TRBJ2-1
d_call: .
clone_size: .
v_call: TRBV11-2
cdr3_nt: TGTGCCAGCAGCTTCGAGCTCCGTGGCAATGAGCAGTTCTTC
cdr3_aa: CASSFELRGNEQFF

j_call: TRBJ1-2
d_call: .
clone_size: .
v_call: TRBV25-1
cdr3_nt: TGTGCCAGCAATGACTTGGGCTATGGCTACACCTTC
cdr3_aa: CASNDLGYGYTF

j_call: TRBJ2-3
d_call: TRBD1
clone_size: .
v_call: TRBV9
cdr3_nt: TGTGCCAGCAGCCCGAGGGGGACAGACACAGATACGCAGTATTTT
cdr3_aa: CASSPRGTDTDTQYF

j_call: TRBJ2-3
d_call: .
clone_size: .
v_call: TRBV25-1
cdr3_nt: TGTGCCAGCAGCGGGGGACTCCCCACAGATACGCAGTATTTT
cdr3_aa: CASSGGLPTDTQYF

j_call: TRBJ2-1
d_call: .
clone_size: few
v_call: TRBV27
cdr3_nt: TGTGCCAGCAGTTTGCCGGGCCGTAGGCGCAATGAGCAGTTCTTC
cdr3_aa: CASSLPGRRRNEQFF

j_call: TRBJ2-5
d_call: .
clone_size: once
v_call: TRBV2
cdr3_nt: TGTGCCACCCACCGGGGGCATGAGCAGTACTTC
cdr3_aa: CATHRGHEQYF

j_call: TRBJ2-3
d_call: .
clone_size: .
v_call: TRBV12-3/TRBV12-4
cdr3_nt: TGTGCCAGCGGCCAAAGGCCAGATACGCAGTATTTT
cdr3_aa: CASGQRPDTQYF

j_call: TRBJ2-1
d_call: TRBD1
clone_size: .
v_call: TRBV5-5
cdr3_nt: TGTGCCAGCAGCACCCGGGACAGGACTTACAATGAGCAGTTCTTC
cdr3_aa: CASSTRDRTYNEQFF